The rows below give T cell receptor beta chains drawn from one sample of a study of T cell repertoires in ileal Crohn's disease. This table comes from immunoSEQ multiplex PCR, and its TCRdb copy is limited to in-frame clones, with some not included. The sample has 3,000 to 4,500 clones, less than 75% seen once. Sequencing input: ileal tissue. The receptors originated from an adult with Crohn's disease. CDR3s include the opening cysteine and the closing phenylalanine or tryptophan. D genes are given only for firm matches. Rows may omit the clone size; those that give it use once, few, many or a size class.

v_call,clone_size,j_call,d_call,cdr3_aa,cdr3_nt
TRBV29-1,NA,TRBJ2-1,TRBD2,CSGSGGWDNEQFF,TGCAGCGGTAGCGGGGGTTGGGACAATGAGCAGTTCTTC
TRBV18,NA,TRBJ2-7,NA,CASSPVAEEDEQYF,TGTGCCAGCTCACCGGTGGCGGAGGAGGACGAGCAGTACTTC
TRBV30,NA,TRBJ2-4,TRBD2,CAWSVGAGVGSKNIQYF,TGTGCCTGGAGTGTAGGGGCGGGAGTGGGTTCCAAAAACATTCAGTACTTC
TRBV9,NA,TRBJ2-1,NA,CASSVDGSPRNEQFF,TGTGCCAGCAGCGTAGACGGGAGCCCCCGGAATGAGCAGTTCTTC
TRBV27,few,TRBJ2-1,TRBD2,CASSLLGFSGKDEQFF,TGTGCCAGCAGTTTATTGGGGTTTAGCGGGAAGGATGAGCAGTTCTTC
TRBV7-2,once,TRBJ1-2,NA,CASSLNWAVYGYTF,TGTGCCAGCAGCTTAAACTGGGCAGTCTATGGCTACACCTTC
TRBV5-1,NA,TRBJ2-3,TRBD2,CASSLATSGKLTDTQYF,TGTGCCAGCAGCTTGGCGACTAGCGGGAAGTTGACAGATACGCAGTATTTT
TRBV7-2,few,TRBJ2-7,NA,CASSSPTNSRREQYF,TGTGCCAGCAGCTCCCCGACAAATTCGCGGAGGGAGCAGTACTTC
TRBV7-2,NA,TRBJ2-2,NA,CASRPGHGTGELFF,TGTGCCAGCAGGCCGGGACATGGAACCGGGGAGCTGTTTTTT
TRBV7-3,NA,TRBJ2-6,NA,CASSPSGTGANVLTF,TGTGCCAGCAGCCCGAGCGGAACTGGGGCCAACGTCCTGACTTTC
TRBV29-1,NA,TRBJ1-2,NA,CSVPQGSYGYTF,TGCAGCGTCCCCCAGGGGTCCTATGGCTACACCTTC
TRBV12-2,few,TRBJ1-6,NA,CASRSRTGNNSPLHF,TGTGCAAGTCGCTCCCGGACAGGGAATAATTCACCCCTCCACTTT
TRBV2,NA,TRBJ1-5,NA,CASRSQGDSNQPQHF,TGTGCCAGCAGGAGTCAGGGTGATAGCAATCAGCCCCAGCATTTT